A single sample is the source of the 27 T cell receptor beta chains below, sequenced in a study of blood T cell repertoires in COVID-19. Sequenced by immunoSEQ multiplex PCR; TCRdb stores in-frame clones only, minus some. The sample consists of 150,000 to 200,000 clones, approximately 80% of them appearing once. Sequenced input: PBMCs or T cells enriched from blood (not recorded which). The origin of the receptors is a woman in her sixties who had recovered from COVID-19.

V usage is TRBV20-1 and J usage is TRBJ1-1, with unresolved D. Trimming pared 4 bases from V and 1 base from J, leaving 4 bases between. The length of the CDR3 is 11 residues. Germline CDR1 is DFQATT and CDR2 is SNEGSKA (reference sequence). The CDR3 region is CSATGNTEAFF. DNA for the CDR3: TGCAGTGCTACAGGGAACACTGAAGCTTTCTTT.

This rearrangement joins TRBV4-1 to TRBJ1-4; 9 bases are a match to TRBD1. Germline V gives CDR1 MGHRA, CDR2 YSYEKL. After removal of 2 bases from V and 6 bases from J, the junction contained 10 bases not matched to a gene. The CDR3 loop spans 17 amino acids. The DNA of the CDR3 is TGCGCCAGCAGCCAACCTAATACGGGACAGGGATATGAAAAACTGTTTTTT. Its protein product is CASSQPNTGQGYEKLFF.

CDR3: CASRWTGSPYNEQFF. Here the CDR3 DNA reads TGTGCCAGCAGATGGACAGGATCTCCCTACAATGAGCAGTTCTTC. The rearrangement joins TRBV27 to TRBJ2-1, with TRBD1 identical over 7 bases. Unmatched junction bases numbered 7, after V lost 6 bases and J lost 2 bases. Per germline, CDR1 MNHEY and CDR2 SMNVEV (reference sequence). The CDR3 runs to 15 residues.

This clone was seen once. V and J are TRBV19 and TRBJ1-2; perhaps TRBD1 as D (5 bases). CDR1 and CDR2 from the germline V gene are LNHDA and SQIVND (reference sequence). With 3 bases removed from V and 3 bases from J, the gap between germline ends came to 11 bases. CDR3 length: 14 amino acids. The CDR3 DNA sequence: TGTGCCAGTAGTATGCAGGGAGGGGACTATGGCTACACCTTC. This encodes CASSMQGGDYGYTF.

The chain joins TRBV6-5 to TRBJ2-1; 11 bases are a match to TRBD2. Per the germline V gene, CDR1 is MNHEY and CDR2 is SVGAGI. V shed 6 bases and J 9 bases; nucleotides not matched to a gene: 7. This CDR3 region has 14 residues. DNA of the CDR3: TGTGCCAGCAGGCGACTAGCGGGGCGCGCTGAGCAGTTCTTC. It encodes CASRRLAGRAEQFF.

The rearrangement links TRBV6-2 or TRBV6-3 to TRBJ2-7, with 8 nucleotides matching TRBD1. The CDR3 has 14 residues. V lost 7 bases and J lost 3; bases outside the gene matches: 8. Germline assignment: CDR1 MNHEY and CDR2 SVGEGT. The CDR3 sequence is CASTPTRGLYEQYF. CDR3 DNA sequence: TGTGCCAGCACCCCCACCAGGGGGCTCTACGAGCAGTACTTC.

CDR3 region: CASGRLLPYNEQFF. CDR3 sequence (DNA): TGTGCTAGTGGCAGACTCCTTCCCTACAATGAGCAGTTCTTC. The chain joins TRBV12-5 to TRBJ2-1; D is uncertain. From germline, CDR1 is LGHNT and CDR2 FRNRAP. The CDR3 is made up of 14 amino acids. V lost 6 bases and J lost 2, with 11 bases in between.

The genes are TRBV2 and TRBJ2-2; D not certain. Trimming took 6 bases from V and 6 from J, leaving 11 bases between them. Germline V gene lookup returns CDR1 SNHLY and CDR2 FYNNEI. The CDR3 is 13 residues long. The CDR3 bases are TGTGCCAGCAGCTTACGCGTCCCCGGGGAGCTGTTTTTT. This encodes CASSLRVPGELFF.

This sequence joins TRBV7-2 and TRBJ1-1; no reliable D call. Looked up from germline, CDR1 is SGHTA and CDR2 is FQGNSA. This CDR3 comprises 13 residues. V shed 3 bases and J shed 5 bases, with 10 bases lying between them. This CDR3 is CASSFRWETEAFF. CDR3 DNA sequence: TGTGCCAGCAGCTTCCGGTGGGAGACTGAAGCTTTCTTT.

The chain recombines TRBV18 with TRBJ2-1; 10 nucleotides line up with TRBD1. Germline lookup yields CDR1 KGHSH and CDR2 LQKENI. With 5 bases clipped from V and 9 bases from J, the junction kept 10 bases outside the gene matches. This CDR3 region has 15 residues. CDR3 loop: CASSEQGQGYGEQFF. The DNA of the CDR3 is TGTGCCAGCTCAGAACAGGGACAGGGGTATGGTGAGCAGTTCTTC.

This clone appeared once. The J gene is TRBJ2-1, the V gene TRBV3-1 (or the pseudogene TRBV3-2), with 11 nucleotides matching TRBD2. The CDR3 extends over 16 amino acids. The V and J ends lost 4 bases and 7 bases, in that order; junction bases with no gene match: 9. Germline V gives CDR1 LGHDT, CDR2 YNNKEL (reference sequence). CDR3 bases: TGTGCCAGCAGCCCTCCACTAGCGGGGGTGACTAATGAGCAGTTCTTC. Translating it yields CASSPPLAGVTNEQFF.

CDR3 sequence: CASSLLAGGAGEQFF. The CDR3, as DNA: TGTGCCAGCAGCTTACTAGCGGGGGGGGCTGGAGAGCAGTTCTTC. The chain recombines TRBV7-2 with TRBJ2-1; the match to TRBD2 covers 12 bases. CDR3 length: 15 amino acids. Trimming took 2 bases from V and 10 from J; bases not matched to a gene: 6. In germline, CDR1 is SGHTA, CDR2 FQGNSA.

V gene TRBV9 combines with J gene TRBJ1-1; 7 bases line up with TRBD1. CDR1 and CDR2 from the germline V gene are SGDLS and YYNGEE. This CDR3 spans 14 amino acids. Losses at the gene ends were 0 bases for V and 6 bases for J; bases not matched to a gene: 5. The CDR3 DNA is TGTGCCAGCAGCGTAGCCACGAGGGGGCCTGAAGCTTTCTTT. It is translated as CASSVATRGPEAFF. The full variable domain, with the rest looked up from reference TRBV9 and TRBJ1-1, is DSGVTQTPKHLITATGQRVTLRCSPRSGDLSVYWYQQSLDQGLQFLIQYYNGEERAKGNILERFSAQQFPDLHSELNLSSLELGDSALYFCASSVATRGPEAFFGQGTRLTVV.

This clone was seen repeatedly, ten times or more. The gene calls are TRBV7-9 and TRBJ2-5; tentative D call: TRBD2 (5 bases). This CDR3 comprises 13 residues. The V gene lost 1 base and the J gene lost 5 bases, with 8 bases spanning the gap. Germline lookup yields CDR1 SEHNR and CDR2 FQNEAQ (reference sequence). The DNA of the CDR3 is TGTGCCAGCAGCTTAGTGCGAGGGGAGACCCAGTACTTC. Its translation: CASSLVRGETQYF.

This clone has more than one count but fewer than ten. The V gene is TRBV27, the J gene TRBJ1-4; D gene uncertain. V gave up 3 bases and J gave up 6 bases, with 14 bases separating them. CDR1 and CDR2 (germline): MNHEY, SMNVEV (reference sequence). The CDR3 extends over 15 amino acids. The CDR3 is CASSFLGSVDEKLFF. For the CDR3, the DNA is TGTGCCAGCAGTTTCCTAGGTTCGGTGGATGAAAAACTGTTTTTT.

V and J are TRBV6-5 and TRBJ1-2, with TRBD1 identical over 10 bases. This CDR3 contains 14 residues. Germline values: CDR1 MNHEY, CDR2 SVGAGI. Trimming took 6 bases from V and 4 from J; bases not matched to a gene: 5. The CDR3 coding sequence is TGTGCCAGCAGCCCCGGGACAGGGGTCTATGGCTACACCTTC. Translated, it gives CASSPGTGVYGYTF.

This clone was detected only a few times. In DNA form, the CDR3 reads TGTGCCACCAGTCTTAAACTTGCAACTAATGAAAAACTGTTTTTT. Amino acid sequence: CATSLKLATNEKLFF. The chain joins TRBV15 to TRBJ1-4; D unclear. The V gene's germline CDR1 is LNHNV and CDR2 YYDKDF (reference sequence). The CDR3 sequence is 15 residues long. V lost 6 bases to trimming and J lost 0 bases, with 11 bases between them.

The chain recombines TRBV18 with TRBJ2-1; possibly TRBD1 for D (8 bases). CDR3 size: 19 residues. Germline loops: CDR1 KGHSH, CDR2 LQKENI. The ends were cut back, 0 bases at V and 0 bases at J, with 18 bases in the middle. CDR3 DNA: TGTGCCAGCTCACCACCGCGGGTACAGGGGGGGAGCTCCTACAATGAGCAGTTCTTC. Its protein product is CASSPPRVQGGSSYNEQFF.

V is TRBV20-1 and J is TRBJ2-7, with 8 bases matching TRBD2. CDR1 is DFQATT, CDR2 SNEGSKA, per germline (reference sequence). Trimming at V came to 3 bases and at J to 3 bases, leaving 10 bases not matched to a gene. The CDR3 covers 15 residues. As DNA, the CDR3 is TGCAGTGCTAGTCACCGGGGGGGCCCGTACTACGAGCAGTACTTC. This sequence encodes CSASHRGGPYYEQYF.

The rearrangement uses TRBV11-2 and TRBJ2-5, with TRBD1 matching over 7 bases. Germline CDR1 SGHAT, CDR2 FQNNGV. With 3 bases clipped from V and 5 bases from J, the junction kept 9 bases outside the gene matches. The CDR3 is made up of 15 amino acids. CDR3 DNA sequence: TGTGCCAGCAGCTTCTCAGGGACAGACGGTGAGACCCAGTACTTC. Translating gives CASSFSGTDGETQYF.

The chain recombines TRBV7-8 with TRBJ1-3; the D is unclear. The CDR3 sequence is 14 residues long. Deletions cut 3 bases from V and 0 bases from J, with 6 bases between. Per germline, CDR1 SGHVS and CDR2 FQNEAQ. CDR3 sequence reads: CASSFHSSGNTIYF. CDR3 sequence (DNA): TGTGCCAGCAGCTTTCACTCCTCTGGAAACACCATATATTTT.

V usage is TRBV6-5 and J usage is TRBJ1-4; tentatively, D is TRBD1 (6 bases). Germline V gives CDR1 MNHEY, CDR2 SVGAGI. Trimming removed 0 bases at V and 8 bases at J, with 13 bases between. The CDR3 runs to 15 residues. The CDR3 loop is CASSYSRQGQEKLFF. The CDR3 bases are TGTGCCAGCAGTTACTCCCGGCAGGGGCAGGAAAAACTGTTTTTT.

This chain uses TRBV7-2 with TRBJ2-7; tentatively, D is TRBD1 (5 bases). Germline CDR1 is SGHTA and CDR2 is FQGNSA. The CDR3 is 11 amino acids. V gave up 5 bases and J gave up 6 bases, with 8 bases separating them. Here the CDR3 reads CASSGAGEQYF. Written as DNA, the CDR3 is TGTGCCAGCAGCGGGGCCGGCGAGCAGTACTTC.

This clone was observed a handful of times. V and J are TRBV24-1 and TRBJ1-3; D may be TRBD1 (5 bases). The CDR3 extends over 16 amino acids. With 2 bases removed from V and 0 bases from J, the gap between germline ends came to 10 bases. The V gene's germline CDR1 is KGHDR and CDR2 SFDVKD. The DNA for the CDR3 is TGTGCCACCAGTGATTCGGGACTTAGCTCTGGAAACACCATATATTTT. Amino acid sequence: CATSDSGLSSGNTIYF.

V is TRBV5-1 and J is TRBJ2-3, with 10 bases aligning to TRBD2. The ends lost 4 bases at V and 7 bases at J; junction bases unmatched: 9. This CDR3 is 15 amino acids long. CDR1 is SGHRS, CDR2 YFSETQ, per germline. The CDR3 protein is CASSPLGTSDNTQYF. The CDR3 bases are TGCGCCAGCAGCCCTTTAGGGACTAGCGACAATACGCAGTATTTT.

V and J are TRBV11-1 and TRBJ1-2, with 8 bases matching TRBD1. The CDR3 extends over 13 amino acids. The V segment lost 4 bases and the J segment 4 bases; nucleotides outside the gene matches: 2. Germline CDR1 SGHAT, CDR2 FQDESV (reference sequence). CDR3 sequence (DNA): TGTGCCAGCAGCTCGGGACAGGCCTATGGCTACACCTTC. Its translation: CASSSGQAYGYTF.

This clone was counted ten times or more. The chain links TRBV2 to TRBJ1-4, with 7 bases aligning to TRBD1. With V trimmed by 7 bases and J by 3 bases, 11 bases remained unmatched. CDR3 size: 16 residues. The germline CDR1 and CDR2 sequences are SNHLY and FYNNEI. For the CDR3, the DNA is TGTGCCAGCAAGGGGGCAGTGGTTAGGTCTAATGAAAAACTGTTTTTT. The encoded protein is CASKGAVVRSNEKLFF.